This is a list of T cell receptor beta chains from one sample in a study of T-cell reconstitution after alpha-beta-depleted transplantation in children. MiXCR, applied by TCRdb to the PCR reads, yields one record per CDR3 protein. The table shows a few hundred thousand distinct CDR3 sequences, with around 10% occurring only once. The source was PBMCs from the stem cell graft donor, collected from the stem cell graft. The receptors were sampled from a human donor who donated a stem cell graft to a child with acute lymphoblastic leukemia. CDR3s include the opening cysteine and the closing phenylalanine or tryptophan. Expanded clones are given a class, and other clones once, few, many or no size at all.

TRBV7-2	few	CASSLGLAGGPYEQFF
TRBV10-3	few	CAISPTPGREDKGYTF
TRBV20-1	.	CSAPGTSGSYNEQFF
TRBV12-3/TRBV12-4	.	CASSLPHSGITGELFF
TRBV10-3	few	CAIAEGEGRGEQFF
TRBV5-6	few	CASSRGGGEPEAFF
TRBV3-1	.	CASSPRPSGRNEQFF
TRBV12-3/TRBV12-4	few	CASSLIFIPRQDKTQYF
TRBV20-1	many	CSARDLGTGGYEQYF
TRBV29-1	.	CSVPRGNTEAFF
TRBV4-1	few	CASSPLDQVQETQYF
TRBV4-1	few	CASSQDPSGDTQYF
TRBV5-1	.	CASSLGTNGTEQYF
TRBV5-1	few	CASSLGPDRGWEETQYF
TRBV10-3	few	CAISGASGSTDTQYF
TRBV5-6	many	CASSWKGLAGLDTQYF
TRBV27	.	CASSLKLQGGLTEQYF
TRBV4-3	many	CASSQDRAGGHYEQYF
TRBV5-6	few	CASSFGTGHYEQYF
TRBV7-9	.	CASRVGQGNQPQHF
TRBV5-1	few	CASSPGAQRRETQYF
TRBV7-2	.	CASSPSGRPGELFF
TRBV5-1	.	CASSRILAGEADTQYF
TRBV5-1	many	CASSLAGTANYEKLFF
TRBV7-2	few	CASSHPRGNTEAFF
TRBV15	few	CATRNPSSTDTQYF
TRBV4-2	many	CASSTRDSYNEQFF
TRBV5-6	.	CASSSPGYYEQYF
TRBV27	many	CASSLNPGDTQYF
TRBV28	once	CASSNAGQETQYF
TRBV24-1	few	CATRSAGADSDEQFF
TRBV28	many	CASSFETSGRALLNEQFF
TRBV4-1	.	CASSQVLMDRLLNDNEQFF
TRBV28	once	CASSPVGARSNEQFF
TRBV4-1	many	CASSPGPSTGSEQYF
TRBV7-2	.	CASSLVWSSYNEQFF
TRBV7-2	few	CASSLAQYTDTQYF
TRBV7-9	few	CAGGPGVGPPYEQYF
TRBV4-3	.	CASSQGPLPKAGELFF
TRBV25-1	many	CASSGDKRTDTQYF
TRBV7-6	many	CASSLRPSGYPSSYEQYF